The following is a TCR beta chain sequence with its context. Per the original data handling: Using reference gene primer amplification, nucleated cell counts were estimated. Profiled with immunoSEQ multiplex PCR; TCRdb holds only in-frame clones, not every one. The D gene and trimming were derived from the DNA, and the V and J assignments and clone size from that table. The sample records roughly 250,000 clones, about 80% being singletons. The data originate from a study of blood T cell repertoires in COVID-19. Study-wide context: Italy, Spain and the United States were the sources of the convalescent and acute COVID-19 samples.

Seattle-derived patients entered the study during active infection and were followed longitudinally. CDR3 length: 16 amino acids. The junction had 12 bases not matched to a gene; V was cut back by 7 bases and J by 5 bases. The germline gives CDR1 SGHRS, CDR2 YFSETQ. Sequencing was carried out using peripheral blood. This receptor was obtained from a person aged 65 to 79 with COVID-19, enrolled during active disease. The chain is built from TRBV5-1 and TRBJ2-3, with TRBD2 matching 11 bases. Here the CDR3 DNA reads TGCGCCAGCTCGTACATACCAGGACTAGCGGGAGATACGCAGTATTTT. Translating gives CASSYIPGLAGDTQYF.